The 32 T cell receptor beta chains below were found in one sample sequenced in a study of blood T cell repertoires in COVID-19. Clones were sequenced by immunoSEQ multiplex PCR, and TCRdb holds only the in-frame ones, with some missing. The repertoire holds 150,000 to 200,000 clones, with more than 65% as singletons. Sequenced sample: PBMCs or T cells enriched from blood (not recorded which). Source of these receptors: a man in his forties or fifties who had recovered from COVID-19.

A word on this clone: Other DNA variants within this sample encode the same CDR3. The V gene is TRBV3-1 (or the pseudogene TRBV3-2), the J gene TRBJ2-7, with D possibly being TRBD1 (6 bases). V dropped 4 bases and J dropped 3 bases, with 7 bases sitting between them. The germline gives CDR1 LGHDT, CDR2 YNNKEL (reference sequence). This CDR3 contains 12 residues. The CDR3 DNA reads as TGTGCCAGCAGCCTCAGGGGCTACGAGCAGTACTTC. It is translated as CASSLRGYEQYF.

This chain joins TRBV5-5 and TRBJ1-3; 12 bases align to TRBD1. CDR1 and CDR2 (germline): SGHKS, YYEKEE (reference sequence). Trimming cost V 0 bases and J 2 bases; bases outside gene matches: 12. The CDR3 is 20 amino acids. The chain's CDR3 is CASSLAVGTGGAKAGNTIYF. CDR3 in DNA: TGTGCCAGCAGCTTGGCCGTGGGGACAGGGGGCGCAAAGGCTGGAAACACCATATATTTT. Full variable domain (rest looked up from reference TRBV5-5 and TRBJ1-3): DAGVTQSPTHLIKTRGQQVTLRCSPISGHKSVSWYQQVLGQGPQFIFQYYEKEERGRGNFPDRFSARQFPNYSSELNVNALLLGDSALYLCASSLAVGTGGAKAGNTIYFGEGSWLTVV.

This chain links TRBV28 with TRBJ1-6, with 8 nucleotides matching TRBD1. CDR1 and CDR2 (germline): MDHEN, SYDVKM. The CDR3 totals 15 residues. V lost 2 bases, J lost 6 bases, and 3 bases stayed unmatched. CDR3 loop: CASSLVDRGNSPLHF. The CDR3 coding sequence is TGTGCCAGCAGTTTAGTAGACAGGGGTAATTCACCCCTCCACTTT. Supplemented by reference TRBV28 and TRBJ1-6, the full variable domain reads DVKVTQSSRYLVKRTGEKVFLECVQDMDHENMFWYRQDPGLGLRLIYFSYDVKMKEKGDIPEGYSVSREKKERFSLILESASTNQTSMYLCASSLVDRGNSPLHFGNGTRLTVT.

The V and J genes are TRBV28 and TRBJ1-4, with D uncertain. Looked up from germline, CDR1 is MDHEN and CDR2 is SYDVKM. The length of the CDR3 is 12 residues. V dropped 5 bases and J dropped 10 bases, with 11 bases sitting between them. The CDR3, as DNA: TGTGCCAGCAGTCCCCTCGGAGGAAAACTGTTTTTT. It yields the protein CASSPLGGKLFF.

This chain uses TRBV29-1 with TRBJ1-4; 9 bases map to TRBD1. V lost 7 bases, J lost 6 bases, and 3 bases stayed unmatched. This CDR3 contains 12 residues. Germline V gives CDR1 SQVTM, CDR2 ANQGSEA. The CDR3 loop reads CSGQGGDEKLFF. CDR3 sequence (DNA): TGCAGCGGACAGGGGGGAGATGAAAAACTGTTTTTT.

This sequence joins TRBV6-2 or TRBV6-3 and TRBJ1-2; TRBD1 aligns across 7 bases. CDR3 length: 14 amino acids. Losses at the gene ends were 2 bases for V and 8 bases for J; bases not matched to a gene: 8. Per germline, CDR1 MNHEY and CDR2 SVGEGT. CDR3 nucleotides: TGTGCCAGCAGTTACAGAGGACAGGTCGAAGGCTACACCTTC. Its translation: CASSYRGQVEGYTF.

This rearrangement joins TRBV6-5 to TRBJ2-7; TRBD1 matches at 9 bases. CDR1 and CDR2 (germline): MNHEY, SVGAGI. CDR3 length: 15 amino acids. The V segment lost 5 bases and the J segment 3 bases; nucleotides outside the gene matches: 8. The CDR3 DNA reads as TGTGCCAGCAGTCGCAGACAGGGGGGAGACTACGAGCAGTACTTC. It translates to CASSRRQGGDYEQYF.

The chain carries TRBV12-3 or TRBV12-4 and TRBJ2-7; no clear D. The V end was cut by 3 bases, the J end by 3 bases, with 3 bases between. The CDR3 sequence is 11 residues long. The DNA for the CDR3 is TGTGCCAGCAGTTTCAACTACGAGCAGTACTTC. This codes for CASSFNYEQYF.

This clone has more than one count but fewer than ten. The sample contains more than one DNA sequence encoding this CDR3. The rearrangement joins TRBV5-1 to TRBJ1-2; 10 positions match TRBD1. The CDR3 covers 14 residues. V lost 0 bases and J lost 8; bases outside the gene matches: 4. Germline V gene lookup returns CDR1 SGHRS and CDR2 YFSETQ. CDR3 protein: CASSLVGQGRGYTF. The CDR3 DNA reads as TGCGCCAGCAGCTTGGTGGGACAGGGGCGAGGCTACACCTTC.

V gene TRBV5-6 combines with J gene TRBJ1-2; D is uncertain. The V end lost 2 bases, the J end lost 2 bases, and 13 bases lay between the germline ends. Germline-derived CDR1 and CDR2 are SGHDT and YYEEEE. This CDR3 has 15 residues. In DNA, the CDR3 is TGTGCCAGCAGCTTTAGCGACGGACTAAACTATGGCTACACCTTC. This codes for CASSFSDGLNYGYTF. Full variable domain (missing parts from reference TRBV5-6 and TRBJ1-2): DAGVTQSPTHLIKTRGQQVTLRCSPKSGHDTVSWYQQALGQGPQFIFQYYEEEERQRGNFPDRFSGHQFPNYSSELNVNALLLGDSALYLCASSFSDGLNYGYTFGSGTRLTVV.

J is TRBJ2-1 and V is TRBV29-1; 9 bases are shared with TRBD2. This CDR3 comprises 14 residues. With 4 bases clipped from V and 8 bases from J, the junction kept 9 bases outside the gene matches. CDR1 SQVTM and CDR2 ANQGSEA come from the germline V gene. In DNA, the CDR3 is TGCAGCGTTGGGTTCAGCGGGGGGAATCATGAGCAGTTCTTC. Protein product: CSVGFSGGNHEQFF.

The genes are TRBV7-9 and TRBJ2-6; D gene ambiguous. Germline V gives CDR1 SEHNR, CDR2 FQNEAQ (reference sequence). This CDR3 region has 15 residues. V lost 0 bases and J lost 1, with 4 bases in between. The CDR3 DNA reads as TGTGCCAGCAGCTTAGCCGGGTCTGGGGCCAACGTCCTGACTTTC. This codes for CASSLAGSGANVLTF.

The rearrangement links TRBV7-6 to TRBJ1-1; the D gene is possibly TRBD1 (5 bases). CDR1 SGHVS and CDR2 FNYEAQ come from the germline V gene. CDR3 size: 14 residues. Trimming took off 0 bases at V and 1 base at J, with 6 bases between the two ends. The CDR3 spells CASSLAGENTEAFF. DNA for the CDR3: TGTGCCAGCAGCTTAGCAGGGGAGAACACTGAAGCTTTCTTT.

This clone came up a few times. V gene TRBV5-1 combines with J gene TRBJ1-1, with 11 nucleotides matching TRBD1. This CDR3 spans 17 amino acids. CDR1 and CDR2 from the germline V gene are SGHRS and YFSETQ. With V trimmed by 3 bases and J by 0 bases, 7 bases remained unmatched. The CDR3 loop is CASSSGGTGGMNTEAFF. CDR3 DNA: TGCGCCAGCAGCTCGGGTGGGACAGGGGGGATGAACACTGAAGCTTTCTTT.

This clone occurred once. The chain couples TRBV13 to TRBJ1-2, with 9 nucleotides matching TRBD1. Germline-derived CDR1 and CDR2 are PRHDT and FYEKMQ (reference sequence). Germline trimming cut 4 bases from V and 8 bases from J; bases unmatched to any gene: 8. This CDR3 contains 14 residues. The CDR3 region has the DNA TGTGCCAGCAGCTCCGGACAGGGGTTTAAGGGCTACACCTTC. Translated: CASSSGQGFKGYTF.

In this sample, this clone turned up once. The genes are TRBV7-3 and TRBJ1-2, with a possible D match to TRBD1 (5 bases). There are 14 residues in the CDR3. Trimming shortened V by 0 bases and J by 7 bases, and 12 bases separated the two germline ends. CDR1 is SGHTA, CDR2 FQGTGA, per germline. CDR3 in DNA: TGTGCCAGCAGCTTAACGCGCGGGGCCGGTGGCTACACCTTC. Residues: CASSLTRGAGGYTF.

The rearrangement joins TRBV5-1 to TRBJ1-6; 7 nucleotides agree with TRBD1. With V trimmed by 4 bases and J by 6 bases, 4 bases remained unmatched. Looked up from germline, CDR1 is SGHRS and CDR2 is YFSETQ. The CDR3 is 14 amino acids. The CDR3 DNA reads TGCGCCAGCAGCACGGGACAGACTAATTCACCCCTCCACTTT. Its translation: CASSTGQTNSPLHF.

The V call is TRBV28, the J call TRBJ2-1, with TRBD2 matching 7 bases. The V and J ends lost 4 bases and 4 bases, in that order; junction bases with no gene match: 13. Germline V gene lookup returns CDR1 MDHEN and CDR2 SYDVKM. The CDR3 is 17 amino acids. In DNA form, the CDR3 reads TGTGCCAGCAGTTCAAGACTAGCACCTGAACTATACAATGAGCAGTTCTTC. This gives the protein CASSSRLAPELYNEQFF.

J is TRBJ2-7 and V is TRBV3-1 (or the pseudogene TRBV3-2), with D unclear. V lost 0 bases, J lost 2 bases, and 8 bases lay in between. This CDR3 has 14 amino acids. Germline values: CDR1 LGHDT, CDR2 YNNKEL (reference sequence). The chain's CDR3 is CASSQDQAAYEQYF. CDR3 coding DNA: TGTGCCAGCAGCCAAGATCAGGCAGCCTACGAGCAGTACTTC.

The chain is built from TRBV9 and TRBJ2-3; D might be TRBD1 (5 bases). With 0 bases removed from V and 5 bases from J, the gap between germline ends came to 16 bases. Germline V lookup: CDR1 SGDLS, CDR2 YYNGEE. The CDR3 consists of 16 residues. The CDR3 region has the DNA TGTGCCAGCAGCGTAGGCCCGAAGGGGATTCAAGATACGCAGTATTTT. It specifies CASSVGPKGIQDTQYF.

The chain couples TRBV7-2 to TRBJ2-1; 8 bases agree with TRBD2. Unmatched junction bases numbered 13, after V lost 6 bases and J lost 9 bases. The CDR3 covers 15 residues. From germline, CDR1 is SGHTA and CDR2 FQGNSA. The DNA for the CDR3 is TGTGCCAGCAGTTTCGGGACTAGTGGTGTCGGTGAGCAGTTCTTC. Its protein is CASSFGTSGVGEQFF.

The rearrangement uses TRBV29-1 and TRBJ1-2; maybe TRBD1 (6 bases). Germline V CDR1 and CDR2: SQVTM, ANQGSEA. Trimming pared 3 bases from V and 4 bases from J, leaving 15 bases between. This CDR3 is 14 amino acids long. The CDR3 sequence is CSVEAVRGIYGYTF. The CDR3 DNA follows: TGCAGCGTTGAGGCCGTCAGGGGCATCTATGGCTACACCTTC.

This clone has only one observation. The J gene is TRBJ1-1, the V gene TRBV6-4; 10 bases are a match to TRBD1. After removal of 2 bases from V and 6 bases from J, the junction contained 6 bases not matched to a gene. CDR3 length: 15 amino acids. Looked up from germline, CDR1 is MRHNA and CDR2 is SNTAGT. In DNA form, the CDR3 reads TGTGCCAGCAGTGACAGTGACAGGGGGCGAGCTGAAGCTTTCTTT. It translates to CASSDSDRGRAEAFF.

The chain carries TRBV29-1 and TRBJ1-1; D gene unclear. V was clipped by 6 bases and J by 5 bases, with 19 bases between them. Germline V gives CDR1 SQVTM, CDR2 ANQGSEA. The CDR3 sequence is 14 residues long. The CDR3 DNA sequence: TGCAGCGTCGCAAAACGGGAAGTAGGGACTGAAGCTTTCTTT. This encodes CSVAKREVGTEAFF. The variable domain in full, with the rest retrieved from reference TRBV29-1 and TRBJ1-1, is SAVISQKPSRDICQRGTSLTIQCQVDSQVTMMFWYRQQPGQSLTLIATANQGSEATYESGFVIDKFPISRPNLTFSTLTVSNMSPEDSSIYLCSVAKREVGTEAFFGQGTRLTVV.

Worth noting for this clone: Other DNA sequences in the sample encode the same CDR3. This chain links TRBV7-3 with TRBJ2-5; D unclear. Germline CDR1 SGHTA, CDR2 FQGTGA. The V and J ends lost 0 bases and 5 bases respectively, with 10 bases between them. This CDR3 comprises 14 residues. CDR3 region: CASSLTSGRETQYF. The CDR3 DNA reads as TGTGCCAGCAGCTTAACTTCCGGTCGGGAGACCCAGTACTTC.

This clone was counted once. The rearrangement joins TRBV14 to TRBJ1-4; TRBD1 aligns across 9 bases. CDR3 length equals 14 residues. Germline lookup yields CDR1 SGHDN and CDR2 FVKESK. With 4 bases clipped from V and 5 bases from J, the junction kept 2 bases outside the gene matches. The CDR3 DNA reads TGTGCCAGCAGCCTGACAGGGGGGAATGAAAAACTGTTTTTT. Its protein product is CASSLTGGNEKLFF.

This clone was found once. The rearrangement joins TRBV3-1 (or the pseudogene TRBV3-2) to TRBJ1-2; 8 nucleotides match TRBD1. The CDR3 sequence is 16 residues long. From germline, CDR1 is LGHDT and CDR2 YNNKEL (reference sequence). The ends lost 1 base at V and 3 bases at J; junction bases unmatched: 7. The CDR3 sequence: CASSQGRTGHYYGYTF. The CDR3 DNA follows: TGTGCCAGCAGCCAAGGGAGGACAGGGCACTACTATGGCTACACCTTC.

The chain recombines TRBV6-5 with TRBJ2-7; D is possibly TRBD1 (6 bases). The CDR3 runs 15 residues. CDR1 is MNHEY, CDR2 SVGAGI, per germline. Between the trimmed V and J ends, which lost 6 bases and 0 bases, there was a span of 15 bases. The CDR3 nucleotides are TGTGCCAGCAGGGCAACAGGGAAATCCTCCTACGAGCAGTACTTC. Its translation is CASRATGKSSYEQYF.

In its sample, this clone was seen a few times. J is TRBJ2-2 and V is TRBV11-1, with TRBD2 matching 10 bases. CDR1 SGHAT and CDR2 FQDESV come from the germline V gene (reference sequence). The CDR3 length is 15 residues. Trimming removed 4 bases from V and 4 bases from J; junction bases left unmatched: 3. CDR3 in DNA: TGTGCCAGCAGCTCAGCGGGGGGGCCCACCGGGGAGCTGTTTTTT. It codes for CASSSAGGPTGELFF.

This CDR3 reads CASSPGIAGSNEQFF. CDR3 coding DNA: TGTGCCAGCAGCCCCGGAATCGCGGGGAGCAATGAGCAGTTCTTC. The genes are TRBV7-2 and TRBJ2-1; tentative D call: TRBD2 (6 bases). V was trimmed by 5 bases and J by 6 bases, leaving 17 bases between them. Germline CDR1 SGHTA, CDR2 FQGNSA. The CDR3 covers 15 residues.

The chain uses TRBV7-3 and TRBJ2-3; D might be TRBD2 (6 bases). Germline loops: CDR1 SGHTA, CDR2 FQGTGA. The CDR3 runs 14 residues. Trimming stripped 2 bases from V and 4 bases from J, with 10 bases between. CDR3: CASSLSASADTQYF. CDR3 in DNA: TGTGCCAGCAGCTTATCGGCTAGCGCAGATACGCAGTATTTT.

The table lists this clone with a few counts. The chain employs TRBV11-2 and TRBJ2-7; tentatively, D is TRBD2 (5 bases). V dropped 5 bases and J dropped 2 bases, with 10 bases sitting between them. This CDR3 is built from 13 residues. The germline V gene encodes CDR1 SGHAT and CDR2 FQNNGV. The CDR3 DNA follows: TGTGCCAGCAGCCTCACTAGTCCCTACGAGCAGTACTTC. It encodes CASSLTSPYEQYF. Full variable domain (outside the CDR3, taken from reference TRBV11-2 and TRBJ2-7): EAGVAQSPRYKIIEKRQSVAFWCNPISGHATLYWYQQILGQGPKLLIQFQNNGVVDDSQLPKDRFSAERLKGVDSTLKIQPAKLEDSAVYLCASSLTSPYEQYFGPGTRLTVT.